The rows below give T cell receptor beta chains drawn from one sample of a study of blood T cells in healthy people across ages. MiXCR, applied by TCRdb to the 5' RACE reads, yields one record per CDR3 protein. This sample has approximately 780,000 distinct CDR3 sequences; roughly 25% occur once, and the top ten carry around 2.9%. The sample was also linked to a second study, of T cells of mothers and their children.

Sequenced: blood. The receptors were sampled from a boy between 5 and 17 years old in good health. Both conserved end residues are part of each CDR3. A D gene is named only where the DNA matches it firmly. Only some rows state a clone size, as once, few, many or a class for expanded clones.

cdr3_nt | cdr3_aa | j_call | v_call | cdr3_length | clone_size | d_call
TGCGCCAGCAGCTTGGCACTAGCGCGTGGGGCAGATACGCAGTATTTT | CASSLALARGADTQYF | TRBJ2-3 | TRBV5-1 | 16 | - | TRBD2
TGCAGCGTGTGGGGGGGCTACGAGCAGTACTTC | CSVWGGYEQYF | TRBJ2-7 | TRBV29-1 | 11 | - | TRBD2
TGTGCCAGCAGGTCGGGGAGGATCGCTGAAGCTTTCTTT | CASRSGRIAEAFF | TRBJ1-1 | TRBV2 | 13 | few | -
TGCAGTGCTACCGGAGGGGTCCGCAATCAGCCCCAACATTTT | CSATGGVRNQPQHF | TRBJ1-5 | TRBV20-1 | 14 | few | -
TGCAGCGCCCAGGGTAAAGGGGATGAGCAGTTCTTC | CSAQGKGDEQFF | TRBJ2-1 | TRBV29-1 | 12 | - | -
TGTGCCAGCAGCTCTCGCCCCCAGGGGGAGCAGTACTTC | CASSSRPQGEQYF | TRBJ2-5 | TRBV7-2 | 13 | - | TRBD1
TGTGCCAGCAGTGAAGGGAGGCGGGAGACCCAGTACTTC | CASSEGRRETQYF | TRBJ2-5 | TRBV2 | 13 | - | -
TGTGCCAGCAGCAGACCGCAGGCCTCCAGTGGCTACACCTTC | CASSRPQASSGYTF | TRBJ1-2 | TRBV11-2 | 14 | few | -
TGCAGTGCCCCAGAGGACCCCGGTAATGAAAAACCGTTTTTT | CSAPEDPGNEKPFF | TRBJ1-4 | TRBV20-1 | 14 | - | -
TGTGCCGGCAGCGTGGGACAACCGGACCGGGGCTACACCTTC | CAGSVGQPDRGYTF | TRBJ1-2 | TRBV12-3/TRBV12-4 | 14 | - | -
TGCAGTGCTAGTCGGCTGGTATTAGGGACTAGCGGCCAAGAGACCCAGTACTTC | CSASRLVLGTSGQETQYF | TRBJ2-5 | TRBV20-1 | 18 | - | TRBD2
TGTGCCACCCAGGACTCTGGGGAGGTTGAGACCCAGTACTTC | CATQDSGEVETQYF | TRBJ2-5 | TRBV24-1 | 14 | - | -
TGTGCCAGCCCAGGGTCACTGAGCTCCTACGAGCAGTACTTC | CASPGSLSSYEQYF | TRBJ2-7 | TRBV6-4 | 14 | few | -
TGTGCCAGCAGCAGGGAACAGGGGGCCTCCTACGAGCAGTACTTC | CASSREQGASYEQYF | TRBJ2-7 | TRBV7-2 | 15 | - | TRBD1
TGTGCCAGCAGCCTGGAACCTACAGGGGGTTTAGGAGAGACCCAGTACTTC | CASSLEPTGGLGETQYF | TRBJ2-5 | TRBV4-2 | 17 | - | TRBD1
TGTGCCAGCTTTTTGGGGAATGAGCAGTTCTTC | CASFLGNEQFF | TRBJ2-1 | TRBV6-2/TRBV6-3 | 11 | few | -
TGTGCCAGCTCACCGGTGGCGGGGGCCAGAGAGACCCAGTACTTC | CASSPVAGARETQYF | TRBJ2-5 | TRBV18 | 15 | - | -
TGTGCCATCAGTGCAGGGGAGGGAACCGGGGAGCTGTTTTTT | CAISAGEGTGELFF | TRBJ2-2 | TRBV10-3 | 14 | - | -
TGTGCCAGCAGCCAAGTCCTCGGGGTTACCACTGAAGCTTTCTTT | CASSQVLGVTTEAFF | TRBJ1-1 | TRBV4-2 | 15 | few | -
TGTGCCAGCAGCCAAGCGAGCCACCTTCTATCCCTCCACTTT | CASSQASHLLSLHF | TRBJ1-6 | TRBV3-1 | 14 | - | -
TGTGCCAGCAGCTTAGCGGCCGGGGCCGAGCAGTACTTC | CASSLAAGAEQYF | TRBJ2-7 | TRBV7-9 | 13 | - | -
TGTGCCACCACGAAAGCGGGGGACCCAGGAGAGCAGTTCTTC | CATTKAGDPGEQFF | TRBJ2-1 | TRBV3-1 | 14 | - | TRBD2
TGTGCCAGCAGCTTATTGTCGGGGGAGGATAACATTCAGTACTTC | CASSLLSGEDNIQYF | TRBJ2-4 | TRBV11-2 | 15 | - | -
TGTGCCAGCAGCTTACAGTCCTCCTATGGCTACACCTTC | CASSLQSSYGYTF | TRBJ1-2 | TRBV7-9 | 13 | - | -
TGTGCCAGCTCACCAATCGGCTCTAGTTTTAACGGCAATGAGCAGTTCTTC | CASSPIGSSFNGNEQFF | TRBJ2-1 | TRBV18 | 17 | few | -
TGTGCCAGCAGCTCCGTACAGGGACGGATTACATCCAACTATGGCTACACCTTC | CASSSVQGRITSNYGYTF | TRBJ1-2 | TRBV11-2 | 18 | - | -
TGCGCCAGCAGCGCCCTCCAACTAACTAGCACAGATACGCAGTATTTT | CASSALQLTSTDTQYF | TRBJ2-3 | TRBV5-1 | 16 | - | -
TGTGCCAGCAGTCCCCCGGGACTAACTGAAGAGACCCAGTACTTC | CASSPPGLTEETQYF | TRBJ2-5 | TRBV28 | 15 | few | TRBD2
TGTGCCAGCAGTTACGGGGGACAGGGAGAGACCCAGTACTTC | CASSYGGQGETQYF | TRBJ2-5 | TRBV6-6 | 14 | - | TRBD1
TGCAGTGCTAAGGGCAGCCCTAATCAGCCCCAGCATTTT | CSAKGSPNQPQHF | TRBJ1-5 | TRBV20-1 | 13 | - | -
TGTGCCACCAGTGGGGGCGGGGGGGCTTACAATGAGCAGTTCTTC | CATSGGGGAYNEQFF | TRBJ2-1 | TRBV24-1 | 15 | - | TRBD2
TGTGCCAGCAGCCTAGGGACCTCCGCCCAAGAGACCCAGTACTTC | CASSLGTSAQETQYF | TRBJ2-5 | TRBV7-2 | 15 | - | -
TGCAGCGTCCAACAATTTGGCGTACTGGGACAGGTGCAAGAGACCCAGTACTTC | CSVQQFGVLGQVQETQYF | TRBJ2-5 | TRBV29-1 | 18 | - | TRBD1
TGTGCCTGGAGTCCCCTGGGCGGCTACACCTTC | CAWSPLGGYTF | TRBJ1-2 | TRBV30 | 11 | few | -
TGCGCCAGCGCACAGGGCAGGGGGCACAACGAGCAGTACTTC | CASAQGRGHNEQYF | TRBJ2-7 | TRBV5-1 | 14 | - | TRBD1